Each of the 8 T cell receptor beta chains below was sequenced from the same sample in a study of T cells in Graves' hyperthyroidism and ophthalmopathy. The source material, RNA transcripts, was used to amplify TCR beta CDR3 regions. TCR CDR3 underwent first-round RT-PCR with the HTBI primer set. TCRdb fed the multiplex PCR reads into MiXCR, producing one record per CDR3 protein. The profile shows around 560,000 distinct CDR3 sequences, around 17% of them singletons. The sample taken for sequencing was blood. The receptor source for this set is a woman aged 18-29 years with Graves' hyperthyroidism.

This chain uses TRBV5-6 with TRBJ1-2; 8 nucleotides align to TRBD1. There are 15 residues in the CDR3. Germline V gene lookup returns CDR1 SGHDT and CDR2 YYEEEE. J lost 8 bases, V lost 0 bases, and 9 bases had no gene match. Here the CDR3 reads CASSLANRGIEGYTF. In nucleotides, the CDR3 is TGTGCCAGCAGCTTGGCAAACAGGGGGATTGAGGGCTACACCTTC. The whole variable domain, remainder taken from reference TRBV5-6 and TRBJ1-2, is DAGVTQSPTHLIKTRGQQVTLRCSPKSGHDTVSWYQQALGQGPQFIFQYYEEEERQRGNFPDRFSGHQFPNYSSELNVNALLLGDSALYLCASSLANRGIEGYTFGSGTRLTVV.

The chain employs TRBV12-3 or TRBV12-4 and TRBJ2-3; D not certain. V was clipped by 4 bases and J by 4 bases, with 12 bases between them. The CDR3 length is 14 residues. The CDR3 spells CASSSYRRADTQYF. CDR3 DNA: TGTGCCAGCAGTTCCTACCGACGGGCAGATACGCAGTATTTT.

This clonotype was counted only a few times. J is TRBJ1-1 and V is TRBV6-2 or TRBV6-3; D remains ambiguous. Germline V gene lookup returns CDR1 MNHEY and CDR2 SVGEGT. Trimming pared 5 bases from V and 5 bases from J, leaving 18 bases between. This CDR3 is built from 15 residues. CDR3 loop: CASSLKRTRLTEAFF. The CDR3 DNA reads TGTGCCAGCAGTCTCAAACGGACTAGGTTGACTGAAGCTTTCTTT.

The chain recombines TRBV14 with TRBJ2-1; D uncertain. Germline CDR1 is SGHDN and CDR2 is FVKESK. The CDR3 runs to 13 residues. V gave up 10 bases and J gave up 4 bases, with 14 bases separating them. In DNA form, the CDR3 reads TGTGCCACGTGGACCTCAGTTTACAATGAGCAGTTCTTC. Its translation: CATWTSVYNEQFF.

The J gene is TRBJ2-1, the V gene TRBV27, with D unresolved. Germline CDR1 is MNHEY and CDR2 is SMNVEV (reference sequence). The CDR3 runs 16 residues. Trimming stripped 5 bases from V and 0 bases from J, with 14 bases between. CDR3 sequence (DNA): TGTGCCAGCAGTCCTCTTACGGCAACCTCCTACAATGAGCAGTTCTTC. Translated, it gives CASSPLTATSYNEQFF.

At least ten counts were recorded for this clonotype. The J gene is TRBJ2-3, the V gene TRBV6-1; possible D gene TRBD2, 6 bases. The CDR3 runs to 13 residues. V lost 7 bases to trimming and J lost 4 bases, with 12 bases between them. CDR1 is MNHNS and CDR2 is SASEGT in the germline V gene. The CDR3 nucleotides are TGTGCCAGCAATGGCAGGGAGGCAGATACGCAGTATTTT. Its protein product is CASNGREADTQYF.

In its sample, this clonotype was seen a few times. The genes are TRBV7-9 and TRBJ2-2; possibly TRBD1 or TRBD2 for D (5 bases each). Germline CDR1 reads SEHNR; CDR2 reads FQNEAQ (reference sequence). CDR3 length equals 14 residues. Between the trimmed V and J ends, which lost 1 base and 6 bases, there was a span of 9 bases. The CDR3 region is CASSLGGTPGELFF. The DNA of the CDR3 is TGTGCCAGCAGCTTAGGTGGGACCCCCGGGGAGCTGTTTTTT.

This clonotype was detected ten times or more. The CDR3: CASSAGGGLGDTQYF. DNA for the CDR3: TGTGCCAGCAGCGCCGGAGGGGGGCTCGGTGATACGCAGTATTTT. This chain links TRBV6-1 with TRBJ2-3; either TRBD1 or TRBD2 may supply D (6 bases each). There are 15 residues in the CDR3. Trimming removed 6 bases from V and 6 bases from J, with 19 bases in between. The germline V gene encodes CDR1 MNHNS and CDR2 SASEGT.